A selection of T cell receptor beta chains follows, all from one sample in a study of T cell responses to AZD1222 COVID-19 vaccine. Profiling relied on immunoSEQ multiplex PCR, and the TCRdb table lists in-frame clones only, not all of them. The sample gives about 45,000 clones, roughly 90% of which show up once; 1.1% is in the top ten. Sequenced here: peripheral blood, sampled 28 days after the second AZD1222 dose. All receptors derive from an adult who received the AZD1222 COVID-19 vaccine. Both conserved end residues are part of each CDR3. D genes are given only for firm matches. Part of the rows lack a size; the others show once, few, many or a class for expanded clones.

clone size: -; V gene: TRBV4-3; D gene: -; J gene: TRBJ2-7; CDR3 length: 15; CDR3 DNA: TGCGCCAGCAGCCAAGAGCCGACTAGGACTTTCGAGCAGTACTTC; CDR3 protein: CASSQEPTRTFEQYF
clone size: -; V gene: TRBV19; D gene: -; J gene: TRBJ2-6; CDR3 length: 15; CDR3 DNA: TGTGCCAGTAGTATCGCGGGGACTGGGGCCAACGTCCTGACTTTC; CDR3 protein: CASSIAGTGANVLTF
clone size: -; V gene: TRBV9; D gene: TRBD2; J gene: TRBJ2-7; CDR3 length: 15; CDR3 DNA: TGTGCCAGCAGCGTAGGCGAGCGGGAGTCCTACGAGCAGTACTTC; CDR3 protein: CASSVGERESYEQYF
clone size: -; V gene: TRBV7-2; D gene: TRBD2; J gene: TRBJ2-7; CDR3 length: 16; CDR3 DNA: TGTGCCAGCAGCTTAGGGAGGACTAGCGGGACATACGAGCAGTACTTC; CDR3 protein: CASSLGRTSGTYEQYF
clone size: -; V gene: TRBV6-5; D gene: -; J gene: TRBJ1-1; CDR3 length: 11; CDR3 DNA: TGTGCCAGCACTTTTGGCGATAAAGCTTTCTTT; CDR3 protein: CASTFGDKAFF
clone size: -; V gene: TRBV24-1; D gene: TRBD1; J gene: TRBJ2-6; CDR3 length: 20; CDR3 DNA: TGTGCCACCAGTGATCCATCCCCGGGACAGGAGAGCTCTGGGGCCAACGTCCTGACTTTC; CDR3 protein: CATSDPSPGQESSGANVLTF
clone size: -; V gene: TRBV27; D gene: -; J gene: TRBJ1-5; CDR3 length: 15; CDR3 DNA: TGTGCCAGCAGAAGCCTGGGAGCCCTAAATCAGCCCCAGCATTTT; CDR3 protein: CASRSLGALNQPQHF
clone size: -; V gene: TRBV5-1; D gene: -; J gene: TRBJ1-1; CDR3 length: 15; CDR3 DNA: TGCGCCAGCAGCTTGGAAATGGGGGGAAAAACTGAAGCTTTCTTT; CDR3 protein: CASSLEMGGKTEAFF
clone size: -; V gene: TRBV27; D gene: -; J gene: TRBJ1-1; CDR3 length: 14; CDR3 DNA: TGTGCCAGCAGTTTATTCCTGGCAGCCACTGAAGCTTTCTTT; CDR3 protein: CASSLFLAATEAFF
clone size: -; V gene: TRBV4-2; D gene: -; J gene: TRBJ2-1; CDR3 length: 16; CDR3 DNA: TGTGCCAGCAGCCAAGTCCTATCCAGCGGAGCCAATGAGCAGTTCTTC; CDR3 protein: CASSQVLSSGANEQFF
clone size: -; V gene: TRBV6-6; D gene: -; J gene: TRBJ2-1; CDR3 length: 14; CDR3 DNA: TGTGCCAGCCTTGAGCGCCCCTCCTACAATGAGCAGTTCTTC; CDR3 protein: CASLERPSYNEQFF
clone size: -; V gene: TRBV27; D gene: TRBD2; J gene: TRBJ2-1; CDR3 length: 17; CDR3 DNA: TGTGCCAGCAGTACCTACCGACTAGCGGGAGTAAGGAATGAGCAGTTCTTC; CDR3 protein: CASSTYRLAGVRNEQFF
clone size: -; V gene: TRBV7-8; D gene: -; J gene: TRBJ1-2; CDR3 length: 15; CDR3 DNA: TGTGCCAGCAGCCCCCGGGCCTTAGGGGACTATGGCTACACCTTC; CDR3 protein: CASSPRALGDYGYTF
clone size: -; V gene: TRBV2; D gene: -; J gene: TRBJ1-2; CDR3 length: 13; CDR3 DNA: TGTGCCAGCAACGTCAAGGGAAACTATGGCTACACCTTC; CDR3 protein: CASNVKGNYGYTF
clone size: -; V gene: TRBV24-1; D gene: -; J gene: TRBJ1-5; CDR3 length: 12; CDR3 DNA: TGTGCCACCAGCCGAGGGAATCAGCCCCAGCATTTT; CDR3 protein: CATSRGNQPQHF
clone size: -; V gene: TRBV7-2; D gene: TRBD1; J gene: TRBJ2-1; CDR3 length: 16; CDR3 DNA: TGTGCCAGCAGCCCCCGAGAGACAGGGGGAAGGAATGAGCAGTTCTTC; CDR3 protein: CASSPRETGGRNEQFF
clone size: -; V gene: TRBV6-5; D gene: TRBD1; J gene: TRBJ1-6; CDR3 length: 15; CDR3 DNA: TGTGCCAGCAGAACCTGGGACAGCAATAATTCACCCCTCCACTTT; CDR3 protein: CASRTWDSNNSPLHF
clone size: -; V gene: TRBV10-3; D gene: TRBD1; J gene: TRBJ1-5; CDR3 length: 14; CDR3 DNA: TGTGCCATCAGGGAGGGACAGGTAAATCAGCCCCAGCATTTT; CDR3 protein: CAIREGQVNQPQHF
clone size: once; V gene: TRBV7-9; D gene: -; J gene: TRBJ2-7; CDR3 length: 14; CDR3 DNA: TGTGCCAGCAGCTTAGAACAGGGCTCCTACGAGCAGTACTTC; CDR3 protein: CASSLEQGSYEQYF
clone size: -; V gene: TRBV30; D gene: TRBD2; J gene: TRBJ2-7; CDR3 length: 15; CDR3 DNA: TGTGCCTGGACCCTGGGACTAGCGGGGACATACGAGCAGTACTTC; CDR3 protein: CAWTLGLAGTYEQYF
clone size: -; V gene: TRBV5-1; D gene: TRBD2; J gene: TRBJ2-5; CDR3 length: 13; CDR3 DNA: TGCGCCAGCAGTACGGCGGGAGAGGCGACCCAGTACTTC; CDR3 protein: CASSTAGEATQYF
clone size: -; V gene: TRBV6-5; D gene: -; J gene: TRBJ2-7; CDR3 length: 12; CDR3 DNA: TGTGCCAGCACGGGCGCGCGTGGGGAGCAGTACTTC; CDR3 protein: CASTGARGEQYF
clone size: -; V gene: TRBV5-1; D gene: -; J gene: TRBJ1-2; CDR3 length: 14; CDR3 DNA: TGCGCCAGCAGCCCACGAACCCAGGCGAGGGGCTACACCTTC; CDR3 protein: CASSPRTQARGYTF
clone size: once; V gene: TRBV2; D gene: -; J gene: TRBJ2-3; CDR3 length: 13; CDR3 DNA: TGTGCCAGCAGTGAAGCAGCGGCGGATACGCAGTATTTT; CDR3 protein: CASSEAAADTQYF
clone size: -; V gene: TRBV5-1; D gene: TRBD2; J gene: TRBJ2-1; CDR3 length: 15; CDR3 DNA: TGCGCCAGCCGGCCGACTAGCGGAAACTACAATGAGCAGTTCTTC; CDR3 protein: CASRPTSGNYNEQFF
clone size: -; V gene: TRBV27; D gene: TRBD1; J gene: TRBJ1-5; CDR3 length: 14; CDR3 DNA: TGTGCCAGCAGCCCCGGGACAGCGTATCAGCCCCAGCATTTT; CDR3 protein: CASSPGTAYQPQHF
clone size: -; V gene: TRBV12-3/TRBV12-4; D gene: -; J gene: TRBJ2-3; CDR3 length: 13; CDR3 DNA: TGTGCCAGCACATTCGGCTTCGGAGATACGCAGTATTTT; CDR3 protein: CASTFGFGDTQYF
clone size: -; V gene: TRBV2; D gene: TRBD1; J gene: TRBJ2-7; CDR3 length: 13; CDR3 DNA: TGTGCCAGCAGTGAATCAGGGGGCTACGAGCAGTACTTC; CDR3 protein: CASSESGGYEQYF
clone size: -; V gene: TRBV15; D gene: TRBD2; J gene: TRBJ2-2; CDR3 length: 17; CDR3 DNA: TGTGCCACCAGCAGAGATCCAGCGGGACCGAACACCGGGGAGCTGTTTTTT; CDR3 protein: CATSRDPAGPNTGELFF
clone size: once; V gene: TRBV5-5; D gene: -; J gene: TRBJ2-3; CDR3 length: 13; CDR3 DNA: TGTGCCAGCATTAAAGAGATGGTTGATACGCAGTATTTT; CDR3 protein: CASIKEMVDTQYF
clone size: few; V gene: TRBV9; D gene: TRBD1; J gene: TRBJ2-7; CDR3 length: 15; CDR3 DNA: TGTGCCAGCAGCGTAGAGTTAGGGGGCGCCTACGAGCAGTACTTC; CDR3 protein: CASSVELGGAYEQYF
clone size: -; V gene: TRBV3-1/TRBV3-2; D gene: -; J gene: TRBJ2-2; CDR3 length: 17; CDR3 DNA: TGTGCCAGCAGCCAAGATCGGCTAGCGACGAACACCGGGGAGCTGTTTTTT; CDR3 protein: CASSQDRLATNTGELFF
clone size: -; V gene: TRBV14; D gene: TRBD2; J gene: TRBJ2-1; CDR3 length: 15; CDR3 DNA: TGTGCCAGCAGCGTTCTAGCGGGATCCTACAATGAGCAGTTCTTC; CDR3 protein: CASSVLAGSYNEQFF
clone size: -; V gene: TRBV28; D gene: -; J gene: TRBJ1-1; CDR3 length: 11; CDR3 DNA: TGTGCCAGCCCCCCGCTTATTGTAACTTTCTTT; CDR3 protein: CASPPLIVTFF
clone size: -; V gene: TRBV7-2; D gene: TRBD1; J gene: TRBJ1-2; CDR3 length: 18; CDR3 DNA: TGTGCCAGCAGCTCACCTCTGGACAGGCGTGAATCGAACTATGGCTACACCTTC; CDR3 protein: CASSSPLDRRESNYGYTF
clone size: -; V gene: TRBV7-2; D gene: -; J gene: TRBJ2-5; CDR3 length: 15; CDR3 DNA: TGTGCCAGCAGCTTAGCCGGCACAGGTCAAGAGACCCAGTACTTC; CDR3 protein: CASSLAGTGQETQYF
clone size: -; V gene: TRBV7-8; D gene: TRBD2; J gene: TRBJ2-7; CDR3 length: 17; CDR3 DNA: TGTGCCAGCAGCTTAGTTTATATCGGGACTAGCTCTGGCGAGCAGTACTTC; CDR3 protein: CASSLVYIGTSSGEQYF
clone size: -; V gene: TRBV9; D gene: -; J gene: TRBJ2-2; CDR3 length: 15; CDR3 DNA: TGTGCCAGCAGCGTAGGGGAGCGGAACACCGGGGAGCTGTTTTTT; CDR3 protein: CASSVGERNTGELFF
clone size: -; V gene: TRBV6-5; D gene: -; J gene: TRBJ2-1; CDR3 length: 15; CDR3 DNA: TGTGCCAGCTACCAAAGGCAGAGCTCCTACAATGAGCAGTTCTTC; CDR3 protein: CASYQRQSSYNEQFF
clone size: -; V gene: TRBV12-5; D gene: -; J gene: TRBJ2-3; CDR3 length: 15; CDR3 DNA: TGTGCTAGTGGTTTGGGGCACGGATTTACAGATACGCAGTATTTT; CDR3 protein: CASGLGHGFTDTQYF
clone size: -; V gene: TRBV7-9; D gene: -; J gene: TRBJ2-7; CDR3 length: 15; CDR3 DNA: TGTGCCAGCAGCTCAGGAGGGACTGCAACCTACGAGCAGTACTTC; CDR3 protein: CASSSGGTATYEQYF
clone size: -; V gene: TRBV6-2/TRBV6-3; D gene: TRBD2; J gene: TRBJ2-3; CDR3 length: 14; CDR3 DNA: TGTGCCAGCAACCCGGGGACTAGCCCAGATACGCAGTATTTT; CDR3 protein: CASNPGTSPDTQYF
clone size: -; V gene: TRBV27; D gene: -; J gene: TRBJ1-6; CDR3 length: 16; CDR3 DNA: TGTGCCAGCAGTTCGCACAGGGTTTCCTATAATTCACCCCTCCACTTT; CDR3 protein: CASSSHRVSYNSPLHF
clone size: -; V gene: TRBV15; D gene: TRBD2; J gene: TRBJ2-5; CDR3 length: 17; CDR3 DNA: TGTGCCACCAGCAGAGGACTAGCGGGAGCGGGGGAAGAGACCCAGTACTTC; CDR3 protein: CATSRGLAGAGEETQYF
clone size: -; V gene: TRBV5-1; D gene: -; J gene: TRBJ2-5; CDR3 length: 16; CDR3 DNA: TGCGCCAGCAGCTTGGGGGACAAGCGGGCCCAAGAGACCCAGTACTTC; CDR3 protein: CASSLGDKRAQETQYF
clone size: -; V gene: TRBV6-5; D gene: -; J gene: TRBJ1-5; CDR3 length: 12; CDR3 DNA: TGTGCCAGCAAGGGGGACCGGCGGCCCCAGCATTTT; CDR3 protein: CASKGDRRPQHF
clone size: -; V gene: TRBV5-1; D gene: TRBD1; J gene: TRBJ1-2; CDR3 length: 13; CDR3 DNA: TGCGCCAGCAGCTTAGGACAGGGAGGTGGCTACACCTTC; CDR3 protein: CASSLGQGGGYTF
clone size: few; V gene: TRBV6-2/TRBV6-3; D gene: TRBD1; J gene: TRBJ1-1; CDR3 length: 17; CDR3 DNA: TGTGCCAGCAGTTATGCCCCCAGGACAGGGTTGAACACTGAAGCTTTCTTT; CDR3 protein: CASSYAPRTGLNTEAFF
clone size: -; V gene: TRBV30; D gene: -; J gene: TRBJ2-6; CDR3 length: 15; CDR3 DNA: TGTGCCTGGGACTTTAAGGGCTCCGGGGCCAACGTCCTGACTTTC; CDR3 protein: CAWDFKGSGANVLTF
clone size: -; V gene: TRBV4-1; D gene: -; J gene: TRBJ1-2; CDR3 length: 14; CDR3 DNA: TGCGCCAGCAGCCAAGTTTCCGGGAACTATGGCTACACCTTC; CDR3 protein: CASSQVSGNYGYTF
clone size: -; V gene: TRBV10-3; D gene: -; J gene: TRBJ2-1; CDR3 length: 13; CDR3 DNA: TGTGCCATCAGTGTTGGCGACGGCAATGAGCAGTTCTTC; CDR3 protein: CAISVGDGNEQFF